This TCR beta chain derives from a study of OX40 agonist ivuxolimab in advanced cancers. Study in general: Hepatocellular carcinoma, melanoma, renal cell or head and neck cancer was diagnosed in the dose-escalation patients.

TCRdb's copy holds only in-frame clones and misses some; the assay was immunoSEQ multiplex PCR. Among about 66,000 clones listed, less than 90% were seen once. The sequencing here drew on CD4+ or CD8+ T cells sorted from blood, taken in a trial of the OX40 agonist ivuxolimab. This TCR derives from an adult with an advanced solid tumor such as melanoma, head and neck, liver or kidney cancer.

The CDR3 here is CASSPRLAGRGSVTQYF. CDR3 DNA sequence: TGTGCCAGCTCACCACGCCTAGCGGGACGAGGTTCCGTGACCCAGTACTTC. This chain joins TRBV18 and TRBJ2-5; 9 bases align to TRBD2. Germline CDR1 is KGHSH and CDR2 is LQKENI. The junction had 13 bases not matched to a gene; V was cut back by 1 base and J by 7 bases. The CDR3 covers 17 residues.